This T cell receptor (beta chain) comes out of a study of technical replicates of blood from a handful of donors. CDR1 is SGHRS, CDR2 YFSETQ, per germline. V lost 0 bases, J lost 3 bases, and 7 bases lay in between. The CDR3 runs to 15 residues. Produced via immunoSEQ multiplex PCR; TCRdb's table is partial and in-frame only. Among under 100,000 clones listed, approximately 86% were seen once. Sequenced input: PBMCs. The chain uses TRBV5-1 and TRBJ2-6; D uncertain. The TCR comes from a human donor in good health. Some clones in this sample may be carry-over from other donors' samples. The CDR3 spells CASSLAGGGANVLTF. CDR3 in DNA: TGCGCCAGCAGCTTGGCCGGCGGTGGGGCCAACGTCCTGACTTTC.